The 18 T cell receptor beta chains listed next were all sequenced from one sample in a study of blood T cell repertoires in COVID-19. The repertoire was sequenced with immunoSEQ multiplex PCR; TCRdb's copy has only in-frame clones and lacks some. The table has 200,000 to 250,000 clones, 82% seen once; the top ten hold about 4.8%. The specimen was peripheral blood. Receptors were obtained from an older woman with COVID-19, enrolled during active disease.

V and J are TRBV10-3 and TRBJ2-1; 11 bases fit TRBD2. The trim removed 8 bases at V and 5 bases at J, leaving 2 bases unmatched. CDR3 size: 13 residues. From germline, CDR1 is ENHRY and CDR2 SYGVKD. The CDR3 coding sequence is TGTGCCATCTCGACTAGCGGGAACAATGAGCAGTTCTTC. It codes for CAISTSGNNEQFF.

The gene calls are TRBV10-3 and TRBJ2-1; 8 bases are shared with TRBD2. This CDR3 comprises 15 residues. V gave up 3 bases and J gave up 5 bases; unmatched junction bases: 6. Germline V gives CDR1 ENHRY, CDR2 SYGVKD. The CDR3 spells CAISDRLAGHNEQFF. The DNA of the CDR3 is TGTGCCATCAGTGATAGGTTAGCGGGACACAATGAGCAGTTCTTC.

J is TRBJ2-1 and V is TRBV2, with TRBD2 identical over 9 bases. The CDR3 has 14 residues. CDR1 and CDR2 (germline): SNHLY, FYNNEI. The V gene end was trimmed by 6 bases and the J gene end by 9 bases; junction bases not matched to a gene: 9. Here the CDR3 DNA reads TGTGCCAGCAGGGTAGCGGGAGTCTTCGTTGAGCAGTTCTTC. Translated: CASRVAGVFVEQFF.

This sequence joins TRBV19 and TRBJ2-7; perhaps TRBD1 as D (5 bases). V was clipped by 1 base and J by 3 bases, with 13 bases between them. Germline CDR1 reads LNHDA; CDR2 reads SQIVND (reference sequence). This CDR3 contains 15 residues. CDR3 residues: CASSIAGRQIYEQYF. CDR3 nucleotide sequence: TGTGCCAGTAGTATAGCGGGCCGACAGATCTACGAGCAGTACTTC.

J is TRBJ1-1 and V is TRBV2; perhaps TRBD1 as D (5 bases). The germline gives CDR1 SNHLY, CDR2 FYNNEI. Trimming shortened V by 3 bases and J by 10 bases, and 12 bases separated the two germline ends. The CDR3 is 12 residues long. The CDR3 spells CASSEAGRGAFF. CDR3 nucleotides: TGTGCCAGCAGTGAGGCTGGGAGGGGAGCTTTCTTT.

The chain joins TRBV6-5 to TRBJ2-1, with TRBD2 matching over 11 bases. Germline V gene data show CDR1 as MNHEY and CDR2 as SVGAGI. This CDR3 contains 15 residues. J gave up 10 bases and V 3 bases, and 8 bases lay outside the gene matches. This chain's CDR3 is CASSYTSGSVSEQFF. CDR3 bases: TGTGCCAGCAGTTATACTAGCGGGAGTGTTAGCGAGCAGTTCTTC.

The chain carries TRBV15 and TRBJ1-1, with D maybe TRBD1 (6 bases). V was clipped by 1 base and J by 5 bases, with 11 bases between them. This CDR3 has 14 residues. Germline V gene data show CDR1 as LNHNV and CDR2 as YYDKDF (reference sequence). The DNA for the CDR3 is TGTGCCACCAGCAGAGGGGGGCCGGGTACTGAAGCTTTCTTT. This translates into CATSRGGPGTEAFF.

The gene calls are TRBV27 and TRBJ2-3; D is uncertain. V lost 0 bases and J lost 2, with 12 bases in between. Germline V gene data show CDR1 as MNHEY and CDR2 as SMNVEV (reference sequence). CDR3 length: 16 residues. This chain's CDR3 is CASSLSLGSNTDTQYF. The CDR3, as DNA: TGTGCCAGCAGTTTATCGCTGGGCAGTAACACAGATACGCAGTATTTT.

DNA of the CDR3: TGCAGCGTTTCAGGGGCCCCGGGAGGGACCGGGGAGCTGTTTTTT. It codes for CSVSGAPGGTGELFF. The chain combines TRBV29-1 with TRBJ2-2, with TRBD2 identical over 8 bases. The J segment lost 5 bases and the V segment lost 5 bases, leaving 10 bases of the junction unmatched. Germline V gives CDR1 SQVTM, CDR2 ANQGSEA. This CDR3 is 15 amino acids long.

The chain combines TRBV6-5 with TRBJ1-1; D gene uncertain. V was clipped by 8 bases and J by 4 bases, with 17 bases between them. Germline V CDR1 and CDR2: MNHEY, SVGAGI. The CDR3 spans 14 residues. CDR3 bases: TGTGCCAGCGGTCCTTTATCTACGGGCACTGAAGCTTTCTTT. It is translated as CASGPLSTGTEAFF.

This chain uses TRBV9 with TRBJ2-1; D unclear. Trimming removed 2 bases from V and 10 bases from J, with 13 bases in between. The germline V gene has CDR1 SGDLS and CDR2 YYNGEE. CDR3 size: 13 residues. The CDR3 here is CASSVAHGWEQFF. The CDR3 DNA reads as TGTGCCAGCAGCGTTGCTCACGGGTGGGAGCAGTTCTTC.

The chain carries TRBV19 and TRBJ2-5, with D possibly TRBD2 on 5 matching bases. The CDR3 runs to 16 residues. V was trimmed by 7 bases and J by 4 bases, leaving 22 bases between them. Germline V gene data show CDR1 as LNHDA and CDR2 as SQIVND (reference sequence). CDR3 nucleotide sequence: TGTGCCAGTACCCGTGGACCTAGGAACCGGGGAGAGACCCAGTACTTC. This gives the protein CASTRGPRNRGETQYF.

The V and J genes are TRBV28 and TRBJ1-1, with D perhaps TRBD1 (5 bases). The germline gives CDR1 MDHEN, CDR2 SYDVKM. V was trimmed by 5 bases and J by 4 bases, leaving 17 bases between them. This CDR3 comprises 15 residues. CDR3 DNA sequence: TGTGCCAGCAGTCCACTGACAGCTTGGGGCACTGAAGCTTTCTTT. Its protein product is CASSPLTAWGTEAFF. Full variable domain (rest looked up from reference TRBV28 and TRBJ1-1): DVKVTQSSRYLVKRTGEKVFLECVQDMDHENMFWYRQDPGLGLRLIYFSYDVKMKEKGDIPEGYSVSREKKERFSLILESASTNQTSMYLCASSPLTAWGTEAFFGQGTRLTVV.

V usage is TRBV6-6 and J usage is TRBJ1-2; D gene uncertain. This CDR3 is built from 15 residues. The germline V gene has CDR1 MNHNY and CDR2 SVGAGI (reference sequence). Trimming removed 2 bases at V and 6 bases at J, with 16 bases between. The CDR3 reads CASSYTFGHEDGYTF. DNA for the CDR3: TGTGCCAGCAGTTACACTTTTGGCCATGAGGATGGCTACACCTTC.

This sequence joins TRBV29-1 and TRBJ1-1, with D maybe TRBD1 (5 bases). The CDR3 covers 14 residues. V was clipped by 6 bases and J by 1 base, with 15 bases between them. CDR1 is SQVTM, CDR2 ANQGSEA, per germline. DNA of the CDR3: TGCAGCGTGGCGGGGGTATTATGGAACACTGAAGCTTTCTTT. Translation: CSVAGVLWNTEAFF.

This chain links TRBV27 with TRBJ2-7, with D uncertain. The germline V and J ends were trimmed by 4 bases and 0 bases, with 7 bases remaining between them. Germline loops: CDR1 MNHEY, CDR2 SMNVEV (reference sequence). CDR3 length: 13 residues. CDR3 nucleotides: TGTGCCAGCAGTTCCACAAGCTCCTACGAGCAGTACTTC. Translating gives CASSSTSSYEQYF.

The chain links TRBV4-1 to TRBJ2-7; D is unresolved. The length of the CDR3 is 17 residues. CDR1 MGHRA and CDR2 YSYEKL come from the germline V gene. The V end lost 4 bases, the J end lost 6 bases, and 25 bases lay between the germline ends. CDR3 sequence reads: CASSPPGSSAPNGEQYF. The CDR3 region has the DNA TGCGCCAGCAGCCCCCCCGGGTCCAGCGCCCCGAATGGCGAGCAGTACTTC.

On this clone itself: The identical CDR3 is also encoded by other nucleotide sequences in the sample. The J gene is TRBJ2-3, the V gene TRBV7-2; perhaps TRBD2 as D (6 bases). The V gene's germline CDR1 is SGHTA and CDR2 FQGNSA. V lost 2 bases to trimming and J lost 0 bases, with 6 bases between them. The length of the CDR3 is 14 residues. The DNA of the CDR3 is TGTGCCAGCAGCTTAAGCGGGAGCACAGATACGCAGTATTTT. Protein sequence: CASSLSGSTDTQYF.